The 11 T cell receptor beta chains reported below all come from one sample, sequenced in a study of tumor and adjacent non-tumor tissue in lung cancer. The library came from three nested PCR rounds adapted from ARM-PCR protocols. TCRdb reprocessed the multiplex PCR reads via MiXCR and lists one record per CDR3 protein. The repertoire includes roughly 66,000 distinct CDR3 sequences, approximately 73% of them detected once, and 28% sits in the top ten. RNA was extracted from bulk tissue without any cell sorting. Sequencing input: lung tumor tissue. The receptors derive from a man aged 55 to 70 with non-small cell lung cancer.

On this clonotype itself: The germline gene is not matched at one end of the junction; a read error may be the cause. The V and J genes are TRBV6-6 and TRBJ2-7; maybe TRBD2 (6 bases). CDR3 length equals 18 residues. The germline CDR1 and CDR2 sequences are MNHNY and SVGAGI (reference sequence). The CDR3 nucleotides read TGCGCCAACAGTTACGGAGGGATAAGGGGAGGTCTCTCTTACGAGCAGTACTTC. It is translated as CANSYGGIRGGLSYEQYF.

Points on this clonotype: This may be a read error, as it is one base from a much larger clone. J is TRBJ2-7 and V is TRBV7-8; 7 bases map to TRBD1. Looked up from germline, CDR1 is SGHVS and CDR2 is FQNEAQ. The CDR3 consists of 15 residues. The J segment lost 1 base and the V segment lost 4 bases, leaving 7 bases of the junction unmatched. The CDR3 DNA reads TGTGCCAGCAGCTCCCGACAGGGATCATCCTACGAGCAGTACTTC. Translation gives CASSSRQGSSYEQYF.

A word on this clonotype: Compared with germline, one end of the junction differs, possibly owing to a read error. The V gene is TRBV11-1, the J gene TRBJ2-5; 7 bases agree with TRBD2. CDR3 size: 17 residues. CDR1 is SGHAT and CDR2 is FQDESV in the germline V gene (reference sequence). The CDR3 loop reads CVSSLPRTRPRQETQYF. The CDR3 coding sequence is TGTGTCAGCAGCCTCCCGAGGACTAGGCCAAGACAAGAGACCCAGTACTTC.

On this clonotype: At one end the junction does not follow the germline gene, possibly because of a read error. This chain connects TRBV5-1 to TRBJ2-1, with 8 bases identical to TRBD2. The CDR3 spans 16 residues. The germline V gene has CDR1 SGHRS and CDR2 YFSETQ. CDR3 residues: CVSSPTSVRFYNEQFF. The DNA of the CDR3 is TGCGTCAGCAGCCCGACTAGCGTTAGGTTCTACAATGAGCAGTTCTTC. The whole variable domain, remainder taken from reference TRBV5-1 and TRBJ2-1, is KAGVTQTPRYLIKTRGQQVTLSCSPISGHRSVSWYQQTPGQGLQFLFEYFSETQRNKGNFPGRFSGRQFSNSRSEMNVSTLELGDSALYLCVSSPTSVRFYNEQFFGPGTRLTVL.

The CDR3: CAITEWSSGTDTQYF. As DNA, the CDR3 is TGTGCCATCACAGAGTGGAGTAGCGGCACAGATACGCAGTATTTT. The rearrangement links TRBV10-3 to TRBJ2-3; tentatively, D is TRBD2 (5 bases). The CDR3 covers 15 residues. Between the trimmed V and J ends, which lost 7 bases and 1 base, there was a span of 15 bases. Germline V gene data show CDR1 as ENHRY and CDR2 as SYGVKD.

Of note for this clonotype: A much bigger clone sits one base away, suggesting this may be a read error. This chain uses TRBV20-1 with TRBJ1-1; D is uncertain. V lost 3 bases, J lost 1 base, and 15 bases lay in between. CDR3 size: 15 residues. CDR1 and CDR2 (germline): DFQATT, SNEGSKA (reference sequence). The CDR3 region is CSARGRSLGNTEAFF. DNA of the CDR3: TGCAGTGCTAGGGGGAGGTCCCTCGGGAACACTGAAGCTTTCTTT.

The rearrangement joins TRBV10-3 to TRBJ1-2, with D unclear. Germline V gene sequence: CDR1 ENHRY, CDR2 SYGVKD. The CDR3 covers 14 residues. Trimming removed 7 bases from V and 0 bases from J, with 12 bases in between. DNA of the CDR3: TGTGCCATCATTGGACCAGAAGCTAACTATGGCTACACCTTC. Amino acid sequence: CAIIGPEANYGYTF.

A remark on this clonotype: A much larger clone sits a single nucleotide away, making a read error possible. The conserved closing phenylalanine or tryptophan is absent in this CDR3, likely reflecting a read error. The J gene is TRBJ1-2, the V gene TRBV28; the D is unclear. In germline, CDR1 is MDHEN, CDR2 SYDVKM. Trimming took 3 bases from V and 6 from J, leaving 8 bases between them. The CDR3 sequence is 12 residues long. The CDR3 is CASSLGRDGYTL. For the CDR3, the DNA is TGTGCCAGCAGTTTGGGGAGGGATGGCTACACCCTC.

As for this clonotype: A junction end diverges from the germline sequence, so it may reflect a read error. V and J are TRBV20-1 and TRBJ1-5; no reliable D call. Per the germline V gene, CDR1 is DFQATT and CDR2 is SNEGSKA (reference sequence). This CDR3 is built from 13 residues. CDR3 coding DNA: TGCAATGCTAGATTGTGGGACAATCAGCCCCAGCATTTT. Protein sequence: CNARLWDNQPQHF.

A remark on this clonotype: The junction does not match germline at one end; this may be a read error. The rearrangement links TRBV20-1 to TRBJ2-7; 10 bases map to TRBD2. Germline CDR1 DFQATT, CDR2 SNEGSKA (reference sequence). The CDR3 sequence is 15 residues long. The CDR3 loop reads CSARAGGADGYERYF. The CDR3 nucleotides read TGCAGTGCTCGAGCGGGGGGGGCGGACGGCTACGAGCGGTACTTC.

Note on this clonotype: In this CDR3 the conserved last residue, phenylalanine or tryptophan, is missing, so a read error is likely. This chain uses TRBV6-2 or TRBV6-3 with TRBJ1-1; D is undetermined. This CDR3 contains 14 residues. V shed 6 bases and J shed 5 bases, with 16 bases lying between them. Germline V lookup: CDR1 MNHEY, CDR2 SVGEGT. The CDR3: CASSRTGRKTEAFL. The CDR3 bases are TGTGCCAGCAGCCGGACGGGGAGGAAGACTGAAGCTTTCCTT.